These 22 T cell receptor beta chains share one sample of origin, sequenced in a study of blood T cells in healthy people across ages. A second PCR, run for about 6 to 11 cycles, used a sample-barcoded 5' primer plus a J-beta primer mix. Each CDR3 protein is one row after TCRdb ran MiXCR on the 5' RACE reads. This table holds about 970,000 distinct CDR3 sequences, roughly half found once. The sequenced sample consisted of blood. These receptors all come from a woman aged 60 to 75 in good health.

The V gene is TRBV30, the J gene TRBJ1-2; D might be TRBD1 (5 bases). The CDR3 covers 15 residues. The germline V and J ends were trimmed by 4 bases and 5 bases, with 20 bases remaining between them. CDR1 is GTSNPN, CDR2 SVGIG, per germline (reference sequence). The CDR3 reads CAWNLGSRQMYGYTF. Here the CDR3 DNA reads TGTGCCTGGAATTTGGGGAGTCGACAGATGTATGGCTACACCTTC.

The chain combines TRBV4-2 with TRBJ1-5; D perhaps matches TRBD1 (6 bases). Trimming stripped 4 bases from V and 2 bases from J, with 12 bases between. This CDR3 contains 15 residues. CDR1 and CDR2 from the germline V gene are LGHNA and YNFKEQ. The CDR3 sequence: CASSPRGGGNQPQHF. In nucleotides, the CDR3 is TGTGCCAGCAGCCCGAGGGGGGGGGGCAATCAGCCCCAGCATTTT.

This chain connects TRBV20-1 to TRBJ2-7, with TRBD2 matching 9 bases. CDR3 length: 15 amino acids. The V segment lost 4 bases and the J segment 2 bases; nucleotides outside the gene matches: 9. Germline V gene sequence: CDR1 DFQATT, CDR2 SNEGSKA (reference sequence). The DNA of the CDR3 is TGCAGTGCTACCGCGCGGGAGGGAGTCCCCTACGAGCAGTACTTC. It codes for CSATAREGVPYEQYF.

This clonotype was detected once. The J gene is TRBJ2-2, the V gene TRBV12-3 or TRBV12-4; D unclear. This CDR3 is built from 14 residues. Trimming stripped 6 bases from V and 3 bases from J, with 11 bases between. The CDR3 DNA sequence: TGTGCCAGCAGCCCTTTGGGCTACACCGGGGAGCTGTTTTTT. Translated: CASSPLGYTGELFF.

This sequence joins TRBV9 and TRBJ2-5; D gene unclear. V lost 3 bases to trimming and J lost 2 bases, with 8 bases between them. CDR3 length: 13 residues. Per the germline V gene, CDR1 is SGDLS and CDR2 is YYNGEE. The CDR3 coding sequence is TGTGCCAGCAGCGGAGTCGGGCAAGAGACCCAGTACTTC. Encoded protein: CASSGVGQETQYF.

The rearrangement links TRBV28 to TRBJ2-5, with D uncertain. The V gene's germline CDR1 is MDHEN and CDR2 SYDVKM. This CDR3 contains 12 residues. The V gene lost 3 bases and the J gene lost 11 bases, with 13 bases spanning the gap. CDR3 amino acids: CASSLLQTEQYF. Here the CDR3 DNA reads TGTGCCAGCAGTTTGCTCCAGACGGAGCAGTACTTC.

The chain carries TRBV4-2 and TRBJ2-1; D may correspond to TRBD1 or TRBD2 (5 bases each). The CDR3 has 18 amino acids. Trimming removed 3 bases from V and 4 bases from J, with 22 bases in between. Germline values: CDR1 LGHNA, CDR2 YNFKEQ. The CDR3 DNA is TGTGCCAGCAGCCAGACGGGGTCTGGGTCAGGGCTGTACAATGAGCAGTTCTTC. This translates into CASSQTGSGSGLYNEQFF.

This clonotype appeared once. Being one base from a much bigger clone, this may be a read error. The chain combines TRBV29-1 with TRBJ2-7, with a possible D match to TRBD2 (5 bases). CDR1 SQVTM and CDR2 ANQGSEA come from the germline V gene. The length of the CDR3 is 11 residues. CDR3 coding DNA: TGCAGCATTGAGGGAGCCTACGAGCAGTACTTC. Translating gives CSIEGAYEQYF.

The sample holds a few counts of this clonotype. This chain uses TRBV28 with TRBJ2-7; perhaps TRBD2 as D (5 bases). The CDR3 runs to 13 residues. Trimming took off 1 base at V and 9 bases at J, with 13 bases between the two ends. Germline-derived CDR1 and CDR2 are MDHEN and SYDVKM. CDR3 nucleotides: TGTGCCAGCAGTTTATCAGAGGTCGGGGTGCAGTACTTC. The encoded protein is CASSLSEVGVQYF. Looking up the rest from reference TRBV28 and TRBJ2-7 gives the full variable domain: DVKVTQSSRYLVKRTGEKVFLECVQDMDHENMFWYRQDPGLGLRLIYFSYDVKMKEKGDIPEGYSVSREKKERFSLILESASTNQTSMYLCASSLSEVGVQYFGPGTRLTVT.

This clonotype occurred many times. The chain employs TRBV7-2 and TRBJ2-4, with a weak D call TRBD2 (6 bases). CDR3 length: 17 residues. The germline V and J ends were trimmed by 1 base and 6 bases, with 19 bases remaining between them. Germline assignment: CDR1 SGHTA and CDR2 FQGNSA. The CDR3 here is CASSLEGSGWGGNIQYF. The CDR3 bases are TGTGCCAGCAGCTTAGAAGGCAGCGGGTGGGGAGGAAACATTCAGTACTTC.

This clonotype was counted only a few times. The V gene is TRBV7-2, the J gene TRBJ1-1; D is ambiguous. Germline values: CDR1 SGHTA, CDR2 FQGNSA. The CDR3 covers 16 residues. V lost 2 bases, J lost 1 base, and 14 bases lay in between. This chain's CDR3 is CASSLMRSGKNTEAFF. CDR3 sequence (DNA): TGTGCCAGCAGCTTAATGAGGTCGGGAAAGAACACTGAAGCTTTCTTT.

The J gene is TRBJ2-1, the V gene TRBV27; D is undetermined. With 4 bases removed from V and 0 bases from J, the gap between germline ends came to 7 bases. The CDR3 length is 14 residues. Germline assignment: CDR1 MNHEY and CDR2 SMNVEV (reference sequence). The CDR3: CASSSPSSYNEQFF. The CDR3 DNA reads TGTGCCAGCAGTTCGCCTTCCTCCTACAATGAGCAGTTCTTC.

The CDR3 DNA follows: TGCAGTGCCAGGGCGGCCTCTTCAAATGAAAAACTGTTTTTT. Its translation is CSARAASSNEKLFF. The chain employs TRBV20-1 and TRBJ1-4; TRBD1 is a possible D gene (5 bases). Germline V gene lookup returns CDR1 DFQATT and CDR2 SNEGSKA (reference sequence). V was cut by 6 bases and J by 5 bases, with 16 bases left in between. The CDR3 length is 14 residues.

The chain recombines TRBV9 with TRBJ2-3, with TRBD2 matching over 8 bases. The CDR3 runs 15 residues. Germline assignment: CDR1 SGDLS and CDR2 YYNGEE. The ends lost 2 bases at V and 2 bases at J; junction bases unmatched: 4. The CDR3 spells CASSVGGRLTDTQYF. The CDR3, as DNA: TGTGCCAGCAGCGTCGGCGGGAGGCTCACAGATACGCAGTATTTT.

J is TRBJ2-1 and V is TRBV12-3 or TRBV12-4; the D is unclear. This CDR3 has 16 residues. V was clipped by 5 bases and J by 7 bases, with 21 bases between them. Here the CDR3 DNA reads TGTGCCAGCAGTGCCCGCTTCTACCCGGTCCGGAATGAGCAGTTCTTC. Encoded protein: CASSARFYPVRNEQFF.

This clonotype occurred a few times. The V gene is TRBV14, the J gene TRBJ1-2; no firm D call. Germline assignment: CDR1 SGHDN and CDR2 FVKESK. Trimming took off 4 bases at V and 6 bases at J, with 9 bases between the two ends. There are 12 residues in the CDR3. In DNA, the CDR3 is TGTGCCAGCAGCCCGACCGGGCATGGCTACACCTTC. Its protein product is CASSPTGHGYTF.

This clonotype appeared a single time. The chain joins TRBV14 to TRBJ2-3; D might be TRBD2 (5 bases). V gave up 4 bases and J gave up 8 bases, with 16 bases separating them. The CDR3 sequence is 14 residues long. Germline V gives CDR1 SGHDN, CDR2 FVKESK. The CDR3 spells CASSPRDREATQYF. DNA of the CDR3: TGTGCCAGCAGCCCCCGGGATAGAGAAGCTACGCAGTATTTT.

This rearrangement joins TRBV15 to TRBJ2-3; the D is unclear. Trimming removed 1 base at V and 3 bases at J, with 11 bases between. This CDR3 comprises 15 residues. Germline assignment: CDR1 LNHNV and CDR2 YYDKDF (reference sequence). The CDR3, as DNA: TGTGCCACCAGCAGAGCTATAGCCGGGACAGATACGCAGTATTTT. It specifies CATSRAIAGTDTQYF.

This sequence joins TRBV18 and TRBJ1-2, with TRBD1 as a possible D gene (6 bases). V was shortened by 8 bases and J by 8 bases, with 15 bases between the two germline ends. Per germline, CDR1 KGHSH and CDR2 LQKENI. CDR3 length: 12 residues. In DNA form, the CDR3 reads TGTGCCAGCAAACCGGGACAAGAAGGCTACACCTTC. This sequence encodes CASKPGQEGYTF.

The chain couples TRBV11-3 to TRBJ2-4; D may correspond to TRBD1 or TRBD2 (5 bases each). Germline V lookup: CDR1 SGHNT, CDR2 YENEEA. The CDR3 is 13 amino acids. Trimming took 8 bases from V and 6 from J, leaving 14 bases between them. The CDR3 region has the DNA TGTGCCAGCGGACACAGTGAGGGAAACATTCAGTACTTC. Translating it yields CASGHSEGNIQYF.

The chain uses TRBV20-1 and TRBJ2-5; 7 nucleotides match TRBD1. Trimming at V came to 2 bases and at J to 2 bases, leaving 11 bases not matched to a gene. The CDR3 extends over 16 amino acids. CDR1 DFQATT and CDR2 SNEGSKA come from the germline V gene (reference sequence). CDR3 sequence (DNA): TGCAGTGCTAGAAACTTAATACAGGGGTTACAAGAGACCCAGTACTTC. Its protein product is CSARNLIQGLQETQYF.

This clonotype was observed a handful of times. The chain has TRBV12-3 or TRBV12-4 and TRBJ2-3, with D possibly being TRBD2 (5 bases). This CDR3 comprises 13 residues. Trimming stripped 5 bases from V and 6 bases from J, with 12 bases between. CDR3 in DNA: TGTGCCAGCAGTACCAGGACTGGTGATACGCAGTATTTT. The encoded protein is CASSTRTGDTQYF.